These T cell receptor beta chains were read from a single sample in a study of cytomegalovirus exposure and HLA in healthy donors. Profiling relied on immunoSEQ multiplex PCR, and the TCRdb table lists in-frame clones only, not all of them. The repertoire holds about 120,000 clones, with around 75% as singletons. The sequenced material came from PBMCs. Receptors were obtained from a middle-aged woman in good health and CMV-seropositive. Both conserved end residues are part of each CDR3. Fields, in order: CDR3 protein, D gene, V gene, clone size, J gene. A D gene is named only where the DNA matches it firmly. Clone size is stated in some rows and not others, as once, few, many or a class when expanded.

CDR3aa: CASSLGTSGSSYNEQFF
d_gene: TRBD2
v_gene: TRBV5-1
abundance: NA
j_gene: TRBJ2-1

CDR3aa: CASSSAGGKQETQYF
d_gene: TRBD2
v_gene: TRBV7-3
abundance: NA
j_gene: TRBJ2-5

CDR3aa: CASSAPERRGEAFF
d_gene: NA
v_gene: TRBV19
abundance: NA
j_gene: TRBJ1-1

CDR3aa: CASDRDRETQYF
d_gene: TRBD1
v_gene: TRBV2
abundance: NA
j_gene: TRBJ2-5

CDR3aa: CAIKGQGMNTEAFF
d_gene: TRBD1
v_gene: TRBV10-3
abundance: NA
j_gene: TRBJ1-1

CDR3aa: CASSFETGRNEQYF
d_gene: TRBD1
v_gene: TRBV5-4
abundance: NA
j_gene: TRBJ2-7

CDR3aa: CAASPLRGEAFF
d_gene: NA
v_gene: TRBV28
abundance: NA
j_gene: TRBJ1-1

CDR3aa: CASSLGGSNQPQHF
d_gene: NA
v_gene: TRBV13
abundance: NA
j_gene: TRBJ1-5

CDR3aa: CASSIDWGLVSSTDTQYF
d_gene: TRBD2
v_gene: TRBV19
abundance: NA
j_gene: TRBJ2-3

CDR3aa: CASQKNTEAFF
d_gene: NA
v_gene: TRBV6-6
abundance: NA
j_gene: TRBJ1-1

CDR3aa: CASSPTLAGGTYEQYF
d_gene: TRBD2
v_gene: TRBV27
abundance: NA
j_gene: NA

CDR3aa: CASSLVTSGNHEQYF
d_gene: TRBD2
v_gene: TRBV7-2
abundance: NA
j_gene: TRBJ2-7

CDR3aa: CASSLGASGIQETQYF
d_gene: TRBD2
v_gene: TRBV5-6
abundance: NA
j_gene: TRBJ2-5

CDR3aa: CASSEPRGSGELFF
d_gene: NA
v_gene: TRBV11-2
abundance: NA
j_gene: TRBJ2-2

CDR3aa: CASSSDRDTQYF
d_gene: NA
v_gene: TRBV7-2
abundance: once
j_gene: TRBJ2-3

CDR3aa: CASSLVALAGGEQYF
d_gene: TRBD2
v_gene: TRBV7-2
abundance: once
j_gene: TRBJ2-7

CDR3aa: CASSGSLVYNSPLHF
d_gene: NA
v_gene: TRBV5-6
abundance: NA
j_gene: TRBJ1-6

CDR3aa: CASSQDQRGSGTQYF
d_gene: NA
v_gene: TRBV4-2
abundance: once
j_gene: TRBJ2-5

CDR3aa: CASSLWGGTQNTEAFF
d_gene: NA
v_gene: TRBV27
abundance: NA
j_gene: TRBJ1-1

CDR3aa: CASSPLPRALVSSYEQYF
d_gene: NA
v_gene: TRBV27
abundance: NA
j_gene: TRBJ2-7

CDR3aa: CASSQGGRIGDGELFF
d_gene: NA
v_gene: TRBV14
abundance: NA
j_gene: TRBJ2-2

CDR3aa: CATSAEGDYSYNEQFF
d_gene: TRBD2
v_gene: TRBV4-1
abundance: NA
j_gene: TRBJ2-1

CDR3aa: CASSASPGAGANVLTF
d_gene: NA
v_gene: TRBV4-3
abundance: NA
j_gene: TRBJ2-6

CDR3aa: CASSYKMEGQGNEKLFF
d_gene: NA
v_gene: TRBV7-9
abundance: NA
j_gene: TRBJ1-4

CDR3aa: CASSLWSEADTQYF
d_gene: NA
v_gene: TRBV5-4
abundance: NA
j_gene: TRBJ2-3

CDR3aa: CASSQDRGTSGSEQFF
d_gene: TRBD2
v_gene: TRBV4-3
abundance: NA
j_gene: TRBJ2-1

CDR3aa: CASSLGLAGGDEQYF
d_gene: TRBD2
v_gene: TRBV7-9
abundance: NA
j_gene: TRBJ2-7

CDR3aa: CACRTSGYEQYF
d_gene: TRBD2
v_gene: TRBV6-5
abundance: few
j_gene: TRBJ2-7

CDR3aa: CASGSSTDTQYF
d_gene: NA
v_gene: TRBV12-5
abundance: NA
j_gene: TRBJ2-3

CDR3aa: CASSFGTSGREQYF
d_gene: TRBD2
v_gene: TRBV4-3
abundance: NA
j_gene: TRBJ2-7

CDR3aa: CASSQLQMNTEAFF
d_gene: NA
v_gene: TRBV14
abundance: few
j_gene: TRBJ1-1